The 2 T cell receptor beta chains below were found in one sample sequenced in a study of blood T cell repertoires in COVID-19. The data were produced by immunoSEQ multiplex PCR, yet TCRdb's version contains in-frame clones alone and is incomplete. The repertoire includes 240,000 or so clones, around 90% of them detected once, and more than 6.5% sits in the top ten. The sequenced sample consisted of peripheral blood. The receptors stem from a woman between 65 and 79 years old with active or convalescent COVID-19.

The rearrangement joins TRBV27 to TRBJ1-5; tentatively, D is TRBD1 (5 bases). Germline V lookup: CDR1 MNHEY, CDR2 SMNVEV (reference sequence). V lost 8 bases, J lost 5 bases, and 10 bases lay in between. This CDR3 region has 12 residues. The DNA for the CDR3 is TGTGCCAGCGGGGGGGTTGATCAGCCCCAGCATTTT. It encodes CASGGVDQPQHF.

J is TRBJ1-5 and V is TRBV7-2; maybe TRBD1 (6 bases). Germline V lookup: CDR1 SGHTA, CDR2 FQGNSA. V was shortened by 5 bases and J by 5 bases, with 10 bases between the two germline ends. There are 13 residues in the CDR3. DNA of the CDR3: TGTGCCAGCAGCCAAGGACAGCATCAGCCCCAGCATTTT. Amino acid sequence: CASSQGQHQPQHF.